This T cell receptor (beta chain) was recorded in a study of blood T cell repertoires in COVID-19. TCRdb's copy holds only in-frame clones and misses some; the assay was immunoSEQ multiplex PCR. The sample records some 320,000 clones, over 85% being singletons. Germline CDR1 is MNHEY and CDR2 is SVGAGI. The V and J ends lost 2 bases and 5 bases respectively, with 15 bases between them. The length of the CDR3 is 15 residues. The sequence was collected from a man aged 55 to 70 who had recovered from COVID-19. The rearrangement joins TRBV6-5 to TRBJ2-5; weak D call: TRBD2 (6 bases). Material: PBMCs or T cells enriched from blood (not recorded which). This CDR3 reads CASSYGTGAKETQYF. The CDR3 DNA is TGTGCCAGCAGTTACGGAACGGGAGCAAAGGAGACCCAGTACTTC.